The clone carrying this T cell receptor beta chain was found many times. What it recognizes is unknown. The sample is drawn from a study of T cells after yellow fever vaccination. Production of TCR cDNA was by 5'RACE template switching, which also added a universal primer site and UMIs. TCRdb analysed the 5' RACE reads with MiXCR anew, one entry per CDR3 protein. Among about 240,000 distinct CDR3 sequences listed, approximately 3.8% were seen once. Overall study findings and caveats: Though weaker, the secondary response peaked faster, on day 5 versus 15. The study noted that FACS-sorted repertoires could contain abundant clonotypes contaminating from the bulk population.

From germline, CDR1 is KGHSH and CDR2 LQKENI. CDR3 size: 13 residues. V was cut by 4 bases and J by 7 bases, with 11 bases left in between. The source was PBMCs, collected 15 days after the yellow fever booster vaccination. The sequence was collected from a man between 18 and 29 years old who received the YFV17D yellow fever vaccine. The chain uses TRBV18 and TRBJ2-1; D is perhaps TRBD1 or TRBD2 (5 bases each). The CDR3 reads CASSLGALNEQFF. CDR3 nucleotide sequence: TGTGCCAGCTCACTCGGGGCACTGAATGAGCAGTTCTTC. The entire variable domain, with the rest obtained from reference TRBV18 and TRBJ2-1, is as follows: NAGVMQNPRHLVRRRGQEARLRCSPMKGHSHVYWYRQLPEEGLKFMVYLQKENIIDESGMPKERFSAEFPKEGPSILRIQQVVRGDSAAYFCASSLGALNEQFFGPGTRLTVL.